This T cell receptor (beta chain) was captured in a study of control samples from healthy donors and cancer patients. Germline lookup yields CDR1 MNHNY and CDR2 SVGAGI (reference sequence). With 7 bases clipped from V and 2 bases from J, the junction kept 6 bases outside the gene matches. The CDR3 sequence is 16 residues long. TCRdb keeps only in-frame clones here, not all; method: immunoSEQ multiplex PCR. The profile shows about 110,000 clones, roughly 89% of them singletons. The clonotype comes from a woman between 45 and 60 years old in good health. The V call is TRBV6-6, the J call TRBJ2-6; TRBD1 matches at 9 bases. Input material: blood. The CDR3 reads CASTRQGVTGANVLTF. The CDR3 nucleotides are TGTGCCAGCACCCGACAGGGGGTAACTGGGGCCAACGTCCTGACTTTC.